The sequence of this T cell receptor beta chain was determined in a study of T cells in narcolepsy. Study context: Patients with NT1 or NT2 and healthy control donors were enrolled. Study-wide results and caveats: Autoreactive HCRT-specific and TRIB2-specific clonotypes were marked in same-patient CSF-versus-blood CD4+ comparisons. Blood of same and different patients, but not healthy controls, reportedly held recurring autoreactive clonotypes. No autoreactive T cell clone sequences appeared in some memory CD4+ repertoires.

Clones were read by immunoSEQ multiplex PCR, and TCRdb kept only the in-frame ones, dropping some. The sample shows approximately 30,000 clones, approximately 84% of them seen only once. For this clone: Its specificity is unknown.

In germline, CDR1 is MNHEY, CDR2 SVGAGI. The CDR3 has 15 residues. Unmatched junction bases numbered 3, after V lost 0 bases and J lost 6 bases. Sequenced: memory (CD45RA-) CD4+ T cells from blood. The chain is built from TRBV6-5 and TRBJ1-4, with 8 bases aligning to TRBD1. The TCR sequence derives from a human donor in good health. This chain's CDR3 is CASSYSPGGDEKLFF. Written as DNA, the CDR3 is TGTGCCAGCAGTTACTCACCAGGGGGCGATGAAAAACTGTTTTTT.